This TCR beta chain comes out of a study of monozygotic twins with inflammatory bowel disease. The study's findings and limits: IBD patients, compared with healthy twins, shared fewer clonotypes with others (especially with disease activity).

On this clonotype: The antigen is not known.

TCRdb reanalyzed the 5' RACE reads and collapses them to one entry per CDR3 protein, without DNA. The specimen's table records 400,000 to 500,000 distinct CDR3 sequences. The CDR3 has 14 residues. The germline V gene encodes CDR1 LGHDT and CDR2 YNNKEL (reference sequence). The receptor comes from a human donor with ulcerative colitis or Crohn's disease, or a healthy co-twin of an affected twin (not recorded which). The chain has TRBV3-1 and TRBJ1-3. The sequenced sample consisted of blood. The CDR3 here is CASSQVGDGNTIYF.